This TCR beta chain was captured by sequencing in a study of T cell responses to AZD1222 COVID-19 vaccine. Germline V CDR1 and CDR2: KGHSH, LQKENI. The V and J ends lost 5 bases and 0 bases, in that order; junction bases with no gene match: 6. CDR3 size: 16 residues. Produced via immunoSEQ multiplex PCR; TCRdb's table is partial and in-frame only. The profile shows 75,000 to 100,000 clones, around 87% of them singletons. V usage is TRBV18 and J usage is TRBJ2-3, with 9 bases that match TRBD1. The clonotype originates from an adult in good health. The sample consisted of peripheral blood, taken on day 0 of AZD1222 vaccination. The CDR3 protein is CASSTTGTGSTDTQYF. For the CDR3, the DNA is TGTGCCAGCTCAACTACCGGGACAGGGAGCACAGATACGCAGTATTTT.